Listed below are T cell receptor beta chains from one sample, sequenced in a study of cytomegalovirus exposure and HLA in healthy donors. Assay: immunoSEQ multiplex PCR; the TCRdb copy retains only in-frame clones and omits some. The sample lists about 85,000 clones, about four fifths occurring once. The sample consisted of PBMCs. The source of these receptors is a man aged 45-65 years in good health and CMV-seropositive. The CDR3 runs from the conserved cysteine through the conserved F or W. Each record gives: V gene, J gene, clone size, D gene, CDR3 protein, CDR3 DNA. D genes are given only for firm matches. Expanded clones are given a class, and other clones once, few, many or no size at all.

v_gene: TRBV21-1
j_gene: TRBJ2-2
abundance: -
d_gene: -
CDR3aa: CASSMHFSLADKEWVDTGELFF
CDR3nt: TGTGCCAGCAGCATGCATTTCTCACTAGCGGATAAAGAGTGGGTGGACACCGGGGAGCTGTTTTTT

v_gene: TRBV18
j_gene: TRBJ1-1
abundance: -
d_gene: TRBD1
CDR3aa: CASSPPRDRVWNTEAFF
CDR3nt: TGTGCCAGCTCACCACCCCGGGACAGGGTTTGGAACACTGAAGCTTTCTTT

v_gene: TRBV4-2
j_gene: TRBJ1-2
abundance: -
d_gene: -
CDR3aa: CASSLRQIEANYGYTF
CDR3nt: TGTGCCAGCAGCCTTCGACAGATAGAAGCTAACTATGGCTACACCTTC

v_gene: TRBV4-3
j_gene: TRBJ2-1
abundance: -
d_gene: TRBD2
CDR3aa: CASSQGLAGYNEQFF
CDR3nt: TGCGCCAGCAGCCAGGGACTAGCGGGATACAATGAGCAGTTCTTC

v_gene: TRBV7-6
j_gene: TRBJ2-5
abundance: -
d_gene: TRBD2
CDR3aa: CASSLSLGGRVQETQYF
CDR3nt: TGTGCCAGCAGCTTAAGTTTAGGCGGGAGGGTCCAAGAGACCCAGTACTTC

v_gene: TRBV21-1
j_gene: TRBJ1-5
abundance: -
d_gene: -
CDR3aa: CASSRRPQGSNQPQHF
CDR3nt: TGTGCCAGCAGCAGGAGACCTCAGGGTTCCAATCAGCCCCAGCATTTT

v_gene: TRBV2
j_gene: TRBJ2-7
abundance: -
d_gene: -
CDR3aa: CASSRTSYNEQYF
CDR3nt: TGTGCCAGCAGTCGAACCTCCTATAACGAGCAGTACTTC

v_gene: TRBV19
j_gene: TRBJ1-4
abundance: once
d_gene: -
CDR3aa: CASTSGQWDEKLFF
CDR3nt: TGTGCCAGTACCTCGGGACAATGGGATGAAAAACTGTTTTTT

v_gene: TRBV29-1
j_gene: TRBJ2-5
abundance: -
d_gene: TRBD1
CDR3aa: CSGGTGVGETQYF
CDR3nt: TGCAGCGGCGGGACAGGGGTAGGGGAGACCCAGTACTTC

v_gene: TRBV7-2
j_gene: TRBJ2-3
abundance: few
d_gene: TRBD2
CDR3aa: CASSPSGRGTDTQYF
CDR3nt: TGTGCCAGCAGCCCGAGCGGGAGGGGTACAGATACGCAGTATTTT

v_gene: TRBV25-1
j_gene: TRBJ2-1
abundance: -
d_gene: TRBD1
CDR3aa: CASSRTGGMGNEQFF
CDR3nt: TGTGCCAGCAGCCGTACAGGGGGCATGGGCAATGAGCAGTTCTTC

v_gene: TRBV4-1
j_gene: TRBJ2-5
abundance: -
d_gene: TRBD2
CDR3aa: CASSPGLAGEVTQYF
CDR3nt: TGCGCCAGCAGCCCGGGACTAGCGGGAGAGGTGACCCAGTACTTC

v_gene: TRBV7-8
j_gene: TRBJ2-3
abundance: -
d_gene: -
CDR3aa: CASSGPEGALDTQYF
CDR3nt: TGTGCCAGCAGCGGCCCGGAGGGGGCTCTAGATACGCAGTATTTT

v_gene: TRBV25-1
j_gene: TRBJ2-4
abundance: -
d_gene: -
CDR3aa: CASSGIAKNSQYF
CDR3nt: TGTGCCAGCTCGGGGATAGCCAAAAACAGTCAGTACTTC

v_gene: TRBV4-2
j_gene: TRBJ2-7
abundance: -
d_gene: -
CDR3aa: CASSQPTSSHEQYF
CDR3nt: TGTGCCAGCAGCCAACCGACTAGTTCCCACGAGCAGTACTTC

v_gene: TRBV7-9
j_gene: TRBJ2-7
abundance: -
d_gene: TRBD1
CDR3aa: CSSSDGQGPPGTYEQYF
CDR3nt: TGTTCCAGCAGCGATGGACAGGGCCCACCGGGGACCTACGAGCAGTACTTC

v_gene: TRBV5-1
j_gene: TRBJ1-1
abundance: -
d_gene: -
CDR3aa: CASSPQGNTEAFF
CDR3nt: TGCGCCAGCAGCCCTCAGGGGAACACTGAAGCTTTCTTT

v_gene: TRBV19
j_gene: TRBJ1-1
abundance: -
d_gene: TRBD1
CDR3aa: CASSTRRTGNTEAFF
CDR3nt: TGTGCCAGTAGTACCCGTCGGACAGGGAACACTGAAGCTTTCTTT

v_gene: TRBV27
j_gene: TRBJ1-3
abundance: -
d_gene: TRBD1
CDR3aa: CASRTTGTGSGNTIYF
CDR3nt: TGTGCCAGCAGGACGACAGGGACGGGCTCTGGAAACACCATATATTTT

v_gene: TRBV4-2
j_gene: TRBJ1-2
abundance: -
d_gene: -
CDR3aa: CASSQGQKEYGYTF
CDR3nt: TGTGCCAGCAGCCAAGGTCAAAAGGAGTATGGCTACACCTTC

v_gene: TRBV10-2
j_gene: TRBJ2-2
abundance: -
d_gene: -
CDR3aa: CATCPDRPTGELFF
CDR3nt: TGCGCCACCTGTCCGGACAGACCCACCGGGGAGCTGTTTTTT

v_gene: TRBV4-3
j_gene: TRBJ1-2
abundance: once
d_gene: TRBD1
CDR3aa: CASSQGVPGQGFIGYTF
CDR3nt: TGCGCCAGCAGCCAAGGGGTTCCGGGACAGGGTTTTATTGGCTACACCTTC

v_gene: TRBV19
j_gene: TRBJ2-3
abundance: -
d_gene: -
CDR3aa: CASSTDRSTDTQYF
CDR3nt: TGTGCCAGTAGTACGGACAGAAGCACAGATACGCAGTATTTT

v_gene: TRBV15
j_gene: TRBJ1-1
abundance: once
d_gene: -
CDR3aa: CATSRNPWPNAVPEAFF
CDR3nt: TGTGCCACCAGCAGAAACCCTTGGCCGAACGCCGTCCCTGAAGCTTTCTTT

v_gene: TRBV25-1
j_gene: TRBJ2-7
abundance: -
d_gene: -
CDR3aa: CASSESGRQSSYEQYF
CDR3nt: TGTGCCAGCAGTGAATCTGGGCGCCAGAGCTCCTACGAGCAGTACTTC

v_gene: TRBV6-1
j_gene: TRBJ2-5
abundance: -
d_gene: -
CDR3aa: CASNTGNQGETQYF
CDR3nt: TGTGCCAGCAATACAGGGAACCAGGGGGAGACCCAGTACTTC

v_gene: TRBV27
j_gene: TRBJ1-4
abundance: once
d_gene: -
CDR3aa: CASRLAGAPDEKLFF
CDR3nt: TGTGCCAGCAGACTCGCAGGGGCCCCCGATGAAAAACTGTTTTTT

v_gene: TRBV19
j_gene: TRBJ1-5
abundance: -
d_gene: -
CDR3aa: CASSISREEPQHF
CDR3nt: TGTGCCAGTAGTATTAGTAGAGAGGAGCCCCAGCATTTT

v_gene: TRBV19
j_gene: TRBJ1-5
abundance: -
d_gene: TRBD1
CDR3aa: CASRPRQGLNQPQHF
CDR3nt: TGTGCCAGTAGGCCACGACAGGGTTTGAATCAGCCCCAGCATTTT